These T cell receptor beta chains were read from a single sample in a study of lymphopenia after photon versus proton radiotherapy. Some clones are missing from TCRdb's copy, which holds only in-frame ones; the method was immunoSEQ multiplex PCR. The sample carries tens of thousands of clones, 80% to 90% recorded once. The material was peripheral blood, obtained from a patient treated with proton-based radiotherapy. These receptor sequences come from a woman in her fifties or sixties with cholangiocarcinoma. Some clones in this sample may be carry-over from other donors' samples. CDR3s include the opening cysteine and the closing phenylalanine or tryptophan. D genes are given only for firm matches.

TRBV7-3,.,TRBJ1-6,16,CASSSYDRSRNSPLHF
TRBV2,.,TRBJ1-1,12,CASRVMNTEAFF
TRBV30,.,TRBJ2-2,14,CAWSWDIFTGELFF
TRBV6-5,.,TRBJ1-2,15,CASSYSGRRTYGYTF
TRBV5-4,TRBD2,TRBJ2-3,14,CASSVASGGDTQYF
TRBV5-1,.,TRBJ2-7,16,CASSLDSGSARYEQYF
TRBV7-9,.,TRBJ1-1,18,CASSPRFRDILGHTEAFF
TRBV11-2,TRBD2,TRBJ2-7,16,CASSAVSGRGPYEQYF
TRBV19,.,TRBJ2-2,13,CASTPRPTGELFF
TRBV5-1,TRBD2,TRBJ2-1,17,CASSWTSGRSSYNEQFF
TRBV27,.,TRBJ1-4,15,CASSFGGAGNEKLFF
TRBV29-1,.,TRBJ2-7,15,CSVEAPRKATYEQYF
TRBV5-5,.,TRBJ2-2,18,CASGLRKSGPANTGELFF
TRBV25-1,TRBD1,TRBJ1-1,15,CASSLMGQSPGWAFF
TRBV2,.,TRBJ1-5,15,CASSELLGGNQPQHF
TRBV9,TRBD1,TRBJ1-4,15,CASSPPGTGFEKLFF
TRBV19,.,TRBJ2-1,15,CASSIVQVNYNEQFF
TRBV6-5,TRBD1,TRBJ2-2,15,CASRRDRGGTGELFF
TRBV14,TRBD2,TRBJ2-3,18,CASSQEGDLAGSTDTQYF
TRBV7-6,.,TRBJ1-6,16,CASSRRRREDNSPLHF
TRBV28,.,TRBJ1-4,13,CASTQGRDEKLFF
TRBV20-1,.,TRBJ2-4,11,CSASDPNIQYF
TRBV10-2,TRBD2,TRBJ2-5,18,CASSDPGLAGGLQETQYF
TRBV29-1,TRBD1,TRBJ1-1,13,CSASGQVGTEAFF
TRBV10-1,.,TRBJ2-7,18,CASSATPGGDGPKYEQYF
TRBV5-4,.,TRBJ2-2,14,CASSMDGNTGELFF
TRBV7-9,.,TRBJ2-3,15,CASSKQDRGADTQYF
TRBV5-4,.,TRBJ2-3,13,CASSLGQSGTQYF
TRBV25-1,.,TRBJ2-1,15,CASAKPASSYNEQFF